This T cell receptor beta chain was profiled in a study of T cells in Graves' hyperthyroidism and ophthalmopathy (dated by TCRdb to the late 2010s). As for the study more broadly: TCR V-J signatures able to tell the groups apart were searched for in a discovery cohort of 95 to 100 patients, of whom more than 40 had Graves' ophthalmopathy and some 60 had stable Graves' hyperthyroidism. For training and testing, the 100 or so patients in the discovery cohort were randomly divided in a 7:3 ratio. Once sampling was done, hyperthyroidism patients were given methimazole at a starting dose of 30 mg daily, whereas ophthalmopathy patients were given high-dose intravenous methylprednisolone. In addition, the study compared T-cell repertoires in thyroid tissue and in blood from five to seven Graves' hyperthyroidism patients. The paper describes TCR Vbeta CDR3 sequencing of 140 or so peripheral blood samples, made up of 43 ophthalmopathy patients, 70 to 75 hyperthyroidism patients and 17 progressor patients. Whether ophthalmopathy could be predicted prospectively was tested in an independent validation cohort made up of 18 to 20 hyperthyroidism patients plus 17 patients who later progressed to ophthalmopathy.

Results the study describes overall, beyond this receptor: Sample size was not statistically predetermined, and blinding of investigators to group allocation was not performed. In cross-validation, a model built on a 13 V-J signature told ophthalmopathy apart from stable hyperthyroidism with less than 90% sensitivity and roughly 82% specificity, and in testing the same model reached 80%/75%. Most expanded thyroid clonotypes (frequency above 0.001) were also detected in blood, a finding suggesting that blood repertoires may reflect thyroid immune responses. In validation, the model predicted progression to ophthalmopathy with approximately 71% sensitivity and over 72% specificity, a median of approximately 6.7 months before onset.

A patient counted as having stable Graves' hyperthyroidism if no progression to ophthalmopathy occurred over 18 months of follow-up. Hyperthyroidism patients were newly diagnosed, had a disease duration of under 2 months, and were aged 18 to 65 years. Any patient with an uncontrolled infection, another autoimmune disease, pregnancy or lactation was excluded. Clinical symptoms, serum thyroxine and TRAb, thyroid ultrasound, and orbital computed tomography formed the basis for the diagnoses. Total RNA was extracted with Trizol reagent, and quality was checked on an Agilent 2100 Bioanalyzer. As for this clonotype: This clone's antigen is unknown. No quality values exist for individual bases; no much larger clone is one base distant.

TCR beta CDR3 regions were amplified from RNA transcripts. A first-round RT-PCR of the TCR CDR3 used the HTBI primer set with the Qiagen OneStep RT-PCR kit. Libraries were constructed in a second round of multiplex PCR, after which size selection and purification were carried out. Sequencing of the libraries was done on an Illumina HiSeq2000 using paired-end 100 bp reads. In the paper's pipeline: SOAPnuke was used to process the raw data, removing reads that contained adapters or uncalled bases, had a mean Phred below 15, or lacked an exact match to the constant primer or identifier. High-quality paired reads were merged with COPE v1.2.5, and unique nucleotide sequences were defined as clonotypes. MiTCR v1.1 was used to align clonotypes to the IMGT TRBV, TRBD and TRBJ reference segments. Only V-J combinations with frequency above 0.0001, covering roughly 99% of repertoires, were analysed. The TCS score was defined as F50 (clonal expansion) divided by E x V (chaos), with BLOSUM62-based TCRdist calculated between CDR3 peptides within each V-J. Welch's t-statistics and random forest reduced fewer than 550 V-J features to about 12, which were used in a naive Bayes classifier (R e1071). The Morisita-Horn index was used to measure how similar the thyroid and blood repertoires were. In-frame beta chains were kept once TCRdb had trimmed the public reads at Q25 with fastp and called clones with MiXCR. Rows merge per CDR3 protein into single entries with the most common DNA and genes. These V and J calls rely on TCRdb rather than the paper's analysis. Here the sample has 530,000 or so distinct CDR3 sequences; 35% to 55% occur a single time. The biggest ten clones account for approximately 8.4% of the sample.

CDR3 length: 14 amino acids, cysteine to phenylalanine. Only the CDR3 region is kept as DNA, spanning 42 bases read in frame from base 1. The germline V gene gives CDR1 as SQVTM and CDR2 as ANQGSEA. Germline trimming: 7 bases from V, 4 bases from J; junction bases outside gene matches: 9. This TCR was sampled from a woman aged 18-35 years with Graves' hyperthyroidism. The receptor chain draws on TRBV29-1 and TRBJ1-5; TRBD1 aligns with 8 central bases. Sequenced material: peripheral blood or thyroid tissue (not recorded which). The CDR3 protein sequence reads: CSGGGQGRNQPQHF. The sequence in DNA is TGCAGCGGAGGAGGACAGGGACGGAATCAGCCCCAGCATTTT.